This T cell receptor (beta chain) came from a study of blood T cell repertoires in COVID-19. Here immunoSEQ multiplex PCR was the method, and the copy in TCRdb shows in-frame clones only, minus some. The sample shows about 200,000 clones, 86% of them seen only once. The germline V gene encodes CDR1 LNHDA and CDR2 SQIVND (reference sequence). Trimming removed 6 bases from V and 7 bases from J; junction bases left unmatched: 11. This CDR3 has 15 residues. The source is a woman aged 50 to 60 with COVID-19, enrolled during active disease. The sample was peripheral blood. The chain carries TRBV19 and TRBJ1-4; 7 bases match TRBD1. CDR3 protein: CASSNYDRAREKLFF. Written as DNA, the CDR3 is TGTGCCAGTAGCAACTATGACAGGGCCCGTGAAAAACTGTTTTTT. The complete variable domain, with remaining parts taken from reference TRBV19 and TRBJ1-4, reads DGGITQSPKYLFRKEGQNVTLSCEQNLNHDAMYWYRQDPGQGLRLIYYSQIVNDFQKGDIAEGYSVSREKKESFPLTVTSAQKNPTAFYLCASSNYDRAREKLFFGSGTQLSVL.